What follows describes a single T cell receptor beta chain. TCRbeta library construction was performed incorporating unique molecular identifiers. TCRdb redid the calling of the PCR reads with MiXCR, one entry per CDR3 protein. The sample includes 500,000 or so distinct CDR3 sequences, around a third of them seen just once. The germline V gene encodes CDR1 PRHDT and CDR2 FYEKMQ (reference sequence). The V segment lost 6 bases and the J segment 3 bases; nucleotides outside the gene matches: 8. The CDR3 consists of 15 residues. This sample was taken from a study of T-cell reconstitution after alpha-beta-depleted transplantation in children.

This receptor was taken from a human donor who donated a stem cell graft to a child with aplastic anemia. The sequencing used PBMCs from the stem cell graft donor, collected from the stem cell graft. The V call is TRBV13, the J call TRBJ2-1; 7 nucleotides align to TRBD1. CDR3 in amino acids: CASRQTGAGYNEQFF. The DNA for the CDR3 is TGTGCCAGCAGACAAACAGGGGCCGGCTACAATGAGCAGTTCTTC.